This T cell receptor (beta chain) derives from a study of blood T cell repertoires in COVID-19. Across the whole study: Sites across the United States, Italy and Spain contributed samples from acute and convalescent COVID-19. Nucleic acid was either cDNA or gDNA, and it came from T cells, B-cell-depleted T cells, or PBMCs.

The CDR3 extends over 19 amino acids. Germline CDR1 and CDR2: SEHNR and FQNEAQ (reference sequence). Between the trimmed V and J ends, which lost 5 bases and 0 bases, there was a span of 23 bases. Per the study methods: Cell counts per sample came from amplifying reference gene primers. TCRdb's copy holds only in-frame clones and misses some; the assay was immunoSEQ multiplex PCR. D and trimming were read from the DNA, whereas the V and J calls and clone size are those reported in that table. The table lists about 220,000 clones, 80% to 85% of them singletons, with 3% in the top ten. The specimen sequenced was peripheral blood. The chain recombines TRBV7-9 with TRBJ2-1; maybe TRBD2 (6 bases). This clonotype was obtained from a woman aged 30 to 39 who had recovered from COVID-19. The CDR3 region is CASSAVGGGGISSYNEQFF. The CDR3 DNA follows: TGTGCCAGCAGCGCGGTGGGAGGTGGCGGGATTAGCTCCTACAATGAGCAGTTCTTC.